One T cell receptor beta chain is described in this entry. No antigen is known for it. No base quality values were provided; no much bigger clone lies one nucleotide off. This sample was included in a study of cytomegalovirus exposure and HLA in healthy donors (TCRdb year 2017). Regarding the complete study: An earlier analysis of several hundred of the donors reported about 300 Gb of sequence data and 95 million to 140 million unique TCR beta sequences obtained from some 170 million T cells. An early release that covered 500 to 800 HLA-typed donors contained around 300 gigabases of sequencing data and around 85 million unique TCR sequences. Of the 300 to 500 genotyped donors, 75% to 85% were placed in the genetic ancestry cluster associated with self-reported Caucasian donors. The aim of the study was to test whether cataloging public T cell receptors could identify signatures of past pathogen exposure. The study used immunosequencing to profile the T cell repertoires of approximately 640 subjects and linked those repertoires to cytomegalovirus serostatus. In addition to the first cohort of approximately 650 subjects, a separate validation cohort of around 110 different subjects was used. High-throughput TCR immunosequencing, statistical association of individual TCRs with disease status, and machine learning were combined to predict cytomegalovirus infection status. In a later analysis, previously published TCR beta repertoires from about 640 donors were re-analyzed and high-resolution HLA genotyping was added so that TCR occurrence patterns could be studied. The later analysis used no new phenotypic data to find candidate immune exposures, relying instead on TCR beta sequences and their occurrence across donors. An earlier analysis of about 600 of the donors used high-throughput TCR beta sequencing to judge whether each TCR beta V gene segment behaved as functional or pseudogenic. Donor age, sex, ethnicity and CMV serostatus were compiled together with the repertoire data. In a later genetic analysis, genome-wide SNP genotypes for about 55% of the roughly 700 donors were used, and that subset was treated as a discovery cohort. All discovery cohort repertoires had been generated using a single sequencing platform. Both class I and class II loci were covered by HLA typing, at four-digit resolution. The number of donors typed differed by locus, with roughly 620-630 for A, B, C, DRB1 and DQB1, approximately 500 for DQA1, approximately 570 for DPA1, and under 490 for DPB1. Because of strong linkage in the cohort, roughly five DR-DQ haplotypes were treated as single units for association and clustering. On average, 235,054 unique TCR beta nucleotide sequences were sequenced per donor among about 400 genotyped donors of the cohort, with roughly 18% of those sequences being non-productive.

What the work shows at the level of the full study, not this receptor alone: At a false discovery rate of 0.05, a later analysis linked 15,000 to 20,000 TCR beta sequences to specific HLA alleles. Broadly in line with IMGT annotations, most TCR beta V segments showed up in productive rearrangements about 87% or about 30% of the time in an earlier analysis of roughly 590 of the donors. A further reported finding was that TCR beta sequences accurately predicted the HLA-A and HLA-B alleles for most subjects in the first cohort. A later analysis found that most CMV-associated TCR beta chains appeared HLA-restricted, with HLA associations seemingly driven largely by CMV exposure. Only TCR beta chains were sequenced in this cohort, and the absence of alpha or paired-chain data limited detectable features. In vitro tests confirmed that three of the cytomegalovirus-associated TCR beta chains recognize cytomegalovirus antigens. A later genetic analysis associated a missense DCLRE1C variant with V-gene and J-gene trimming of TCR beta chains, and an independent cohort replicated the association. The authors suggested that the approach could potentially be generalized to other disease states and immunological phenotypes. Across donors, most TCR sequences were observed very rarely, whereas some public TCRs were present in many individuals. Some IMGT-functional V segments, including TRBV6-2 and TRBV6-3, could not be told apart with the 87-base-pair reads, so those segments were excluded. Because HLA typing was missing for some donors at each locus, association tests included only the typed subset. When HLA alleles, especially DR and DQ, strongly co-occurred, TCR associations were difficult to assign to individual alleles. In a later analysis, TCR association rates were found to vary across HLA loci, with the most associated TCRs seen for DRB1 alleles and the fewest for HLA-C alleles. Correlated functional status among segregating V segments might be attributable to linkage disequilibrium, but an unknown experimental factor could not be ruled out. The classifier was reported to diagnose cytomegalovirus status with high specificity and sensitivity in both the original and validation cohorts. CMV serostatus was the only immune exposure information available for the cohort. In a later analysis, HLA-associated TCR beta chains showed more clonal expansion and lower generation probabilities than non-associated chains that were equally common. The earlier analysis of some 560 of the donors excluded 15 to 20 rarely observed V segments, including chromosome 9 orphons, because counts were too low. A group of highly shared sequence variants was considered likely to be a technical artifact of the sequencing pipeline. According to a later analysis, parvovirus B19, influenza, CMV and Epstein-Barr virus appeared linked to several top co-occurrence clusters. A total of some 180 TCR beta chains were listed by the study as associated with cytomegalovirus. A later genetic analysis reported fewer N-insertions in productive TCRs among donors in an Asian-associated ancestry cluster than the roughly 700-donor mean. Sequencing depth was assumed to be roughly uniform across donors in the presence/absence analyses, though that assumption may not hold.

The cohort consisted of some 670 healthy bone marrow donors. All cohort members were sampled while nominally healthy, although unrecorded immune exposures were likely present. The donor tested CMV seropositive and was one of the 289 seropositive cohort members. Every donor gave a peripheral blood sample, and the peripheral blood mononuclear cells from that sample were used for TCR beta sequencing. Genomic DNA was extracted from the blood cell samples with the Qiagen DNeasy Blood Extraction Kit. The receptor library was made with the immunoSEQ multiplex PCR assay. For the multiplex PCR, a mixture combining 60 forward primers for TCR Vbeta segments and 13 reverse primers for TCR Jbeta segments was used. The CDR3 region of rearranged TCR beta genes was amplified from genomic DNA with a multiplex PCR assay. On the Illumina HiSeq System, the amplified TCR beta libraries were sequenced as 87-base-pair reads. Processing in the source paper ran as follows. A later analysis counted about 82 million unique TCR beta chains across the 650 to 800 repertoires, and 9.5 million to 11 million of these chains were shared by at least two donors. A nearest-neighbor algorithm error-corrected the raw reads and collapsed the reads into unique sequences, merging closely related sequences to remove PCR and sequencing errors. CDR3 sequences were aligned to IMGT reference sequences to assign V, D and J gene segments. For a sequence to be retained, a match of at least six nucleotides to both a V gene segment and a J gene segment was required. A rearrangement was called productive if the CDR3 had no stop codons and remained in frame with V and J, and every other rearrangement was called non-productive. Following IMGT convention, CDR3 was defined as the stretch from the second conserved V-encoded cysteine to the conserved J-encoded phenylalanine. In an earlier analysis of some 550 of the donors, sequences lacking an unambiguous match to a single V gene segment were excluded. In an earlier analysis of 500 to 750 of the donors, V segments were called functional above 56.7% productive rearrangements and were called segregating when the between-donor standard deviation exceeded 5%. A statistical classification framework was built to diagnose cytomegalovirus status from the catalog of TCR beta chain sequences. In a later analysis, TCR nucleotide sequences were compared against IMGT/GENE-DB human TR gene sequences so that V and J genes could be assigned. Using the TCRdist pipeline, a later analysis assigned CDR3 sequences along with most-parsimonious VDJ recombination scenarios. In a later analysis, every TCR beta chain was defined by the combination of its CDR3 amino acid sequence and its V-gene family, and reads without a unique V-gene family were dropped. As a way to deal with suspected cross-contamination and a sequencing artifact, a later analysis dropped 450 to 700 nucleotide sequences that were highly shared and had low generation probability. For each public chain, a later analysis derived a clonal expansion index from normalized ranks of inferred template counts within each repertoire. In a later analysis, generation probabilities were computed with a VDJ recombination model fitted to out-of-frame rearrangements, and the resulting probabilities were checked against IGoR. In a later analysis, TCR-TCR, TCR-HLA and TCR-CMV co-occurrence was scored with hypergeometric tests, and a repertoire-size bias correction was applied to TCR pairs. To estimate false discovery rates, a later analysis permuted the HLA or CMV assignments 20 times. In a later analysis, co-occurring TCRs were grouped using DBSCAN, with TCRdist sequence similarity added in when clustering inside HLA-allele-positive subsets. Co-occurrence clustering excluded repertoires with fewer than 30,000 or more than 120,000 public chains, plus five with anomalous nucleotide sharing. Imported from immuneACCESS, the table was reduced by TCRdb to in-frame sequences with V and J called. These copies leave out some clones; in studies compared against another copy, an unresolved V gene accounts for under half, and the cause of the remainder is not known. That table is the source of V, J and clone size, and D and trimming were worked out from the DNA. Within this sample are approximately 210,000 clones, with 77% of them counted one time only. Less than 2.5% of the sample comes from the top ten.

Ends trimmed: V by 0 bases, J by 8 bases; bases unmatched to a gene: 2. The germline V gene specifies SGHRS as CDR1 and YFSETQ as CDR2. The CDR3 spans 13 residues, from the cysteine through the phenylalanine. The kept DNA is CDR3 alone, 39 bases in frame from the first base. This receptor was obtained from a woman between 25 and 40 years old in good health and CMV-seropositive. The rearranged chain carries TRBV5-1 and TRBJ2-4, with 7 junctional bases fitting TRBD2. The sequencing sample was made of PBMCs. The nucleotides are TGCGCCAGCAGCTTGGTCCGGGGGGACATTCAGTACTTC. Translated, it reads CASSLVRGDIQYF.